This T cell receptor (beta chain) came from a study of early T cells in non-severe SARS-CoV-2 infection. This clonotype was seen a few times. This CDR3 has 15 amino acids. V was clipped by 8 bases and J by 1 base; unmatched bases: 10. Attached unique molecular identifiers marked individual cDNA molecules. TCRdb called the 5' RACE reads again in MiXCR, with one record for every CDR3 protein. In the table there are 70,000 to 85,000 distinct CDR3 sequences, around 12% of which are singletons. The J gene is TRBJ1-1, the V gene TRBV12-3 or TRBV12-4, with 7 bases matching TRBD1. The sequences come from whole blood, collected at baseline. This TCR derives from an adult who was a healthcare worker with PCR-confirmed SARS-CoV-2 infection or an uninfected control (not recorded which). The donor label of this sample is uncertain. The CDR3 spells CASRESRTGNTEAFF. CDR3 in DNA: TGTGCCAGCCGTGAATCCAGGACAGGGAACACTGAAGCTTTCTTT.